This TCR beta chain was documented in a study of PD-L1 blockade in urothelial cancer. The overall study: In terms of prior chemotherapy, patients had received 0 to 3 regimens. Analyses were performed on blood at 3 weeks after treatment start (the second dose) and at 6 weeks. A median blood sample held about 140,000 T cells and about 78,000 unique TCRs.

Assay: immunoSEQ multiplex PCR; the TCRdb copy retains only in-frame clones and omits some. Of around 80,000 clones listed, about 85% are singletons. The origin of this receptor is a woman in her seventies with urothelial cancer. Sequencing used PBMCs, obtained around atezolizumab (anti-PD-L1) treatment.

In nucleotides, the CDR3 is TGCGCCAGCAGTCAAAAAAGGGGACTAGCGGGAGGGTTGACCGGGGAGCTGTTTTTT. This encodes CASSQKRGLAGGLTGELFF. The chain recombines TRBV10-2 with TRBJ2-2; 16 bases map to TRBD2. The CDR3 spans 19 residues. Germline V gives CDR1 WSHSY, CDR2 SAAADI. V was pared by 5 bases and J by 5 bases, with 11 bases of the junction left unmatched.